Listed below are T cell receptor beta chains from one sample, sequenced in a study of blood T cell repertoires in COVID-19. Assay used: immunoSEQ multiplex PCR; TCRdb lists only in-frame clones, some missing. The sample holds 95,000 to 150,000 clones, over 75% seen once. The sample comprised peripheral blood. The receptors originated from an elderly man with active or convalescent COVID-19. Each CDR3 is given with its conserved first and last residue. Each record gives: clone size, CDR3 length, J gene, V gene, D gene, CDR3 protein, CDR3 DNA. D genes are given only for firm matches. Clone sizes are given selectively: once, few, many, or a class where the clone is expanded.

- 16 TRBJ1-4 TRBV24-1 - CATSDSGVAPNEKLFF TGTGCCACCAGTGATTCCGGGGTTGCCCCTAATGAAAAACTGTTTTTT
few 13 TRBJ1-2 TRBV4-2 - CASSQDPDSRYTF TGTGCCAGCAGCCAAGACCCGGACAGCCGCTACACCTTC
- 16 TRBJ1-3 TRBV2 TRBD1 CASSDPGQGAGNTIYF TGTGCCAGCAGTGATCCGGGACAGGGGGCTGGAAACACCATATATTTT
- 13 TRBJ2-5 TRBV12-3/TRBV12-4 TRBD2 CASSFNTGTIQYF TGTGCCAGCAGTTTTAATACGGGGACTATCCAGTACTTC
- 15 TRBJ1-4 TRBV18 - CASSSSGASNEKLFF TGTGCCAGCTCATCCTCAGGTGCATCTAATGAAAAACTGTTTTTT
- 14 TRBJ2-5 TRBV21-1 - CASSKGRAWETQYF TGTGCCAGCAGCAAAGGGAGGGCCTGGGAGACCCAGTACTTC
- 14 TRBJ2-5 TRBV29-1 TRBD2 CSGGLAGGRETQYF TGCAGCGGTGGACTAGCGGGGGGTAGAGAGACCCAGTACTTC
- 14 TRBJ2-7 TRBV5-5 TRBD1 CASSVRGHSYEQYF TGTGCCAGCAGCGTAAGGGGGCACTCCTACGAGCAGTACTTC
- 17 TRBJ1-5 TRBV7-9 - CASSLGTAALSNQPQHF TGTGCCAGCAGCTTAGGTACAGCCGCCCTTAGCAATCAGCCCCAGCATTTT
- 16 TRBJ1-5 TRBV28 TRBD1 CASRPPTGTGNQPQHF TGTGCCAGCAGACCACCGACCGGGACAGGGAACCAGCCCCAGCATTTT
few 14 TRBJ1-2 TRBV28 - CASTPGQFNYGYTF TGTGCCAGCACCCCTGGACAGTTCAACTATGGCTACACCTTC
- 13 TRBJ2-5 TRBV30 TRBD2 CAWSGLAGETQYF TGTGCCTGGAGTGGACTAGCGGGAGAGACCCAGTACTTC
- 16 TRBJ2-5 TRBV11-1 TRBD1 CASSLGRQGAEETQYF TGTGCCAGCAGCTTAGGGCGACAGGGGGCTGAGGAGACCCAGTACTTC
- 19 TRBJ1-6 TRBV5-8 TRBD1 CASSWGKGQGFLSGSPLHF TGTGCCAGCAGCTGGGGGAAAGGACAGGGATTCCTGTCAGGTTCACCCCTCCACTTT
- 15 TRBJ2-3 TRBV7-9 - CASSPNGRGRDTQYF TGTGCCAGCAGCCCAAATGGGCGGGGACGGGATACGCAGTATTTT
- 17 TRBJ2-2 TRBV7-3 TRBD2 CASSFRGTSGNTGELFF TGTGCCAGCAGCTTCCGTGGGACTAGCGGGAACACCGGGGAGCTGTTTTTT
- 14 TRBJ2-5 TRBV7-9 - CASSSTGRQETQYF TGTGCCAGCAGCTCGACTGGAAGACAAGAGACCCAGTACTTC
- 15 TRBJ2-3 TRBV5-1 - CASSPAGEGPDTQYF TGCGCCAGCAGCCCAGCGGGTGAGGGTCCAGATACGCAGTATTTT
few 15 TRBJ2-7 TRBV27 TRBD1 CASTWWTGASYEQYF TGTGCCAGCACCTGGTGGACAGGGGCTTCCTACGAGCAGTACTTC